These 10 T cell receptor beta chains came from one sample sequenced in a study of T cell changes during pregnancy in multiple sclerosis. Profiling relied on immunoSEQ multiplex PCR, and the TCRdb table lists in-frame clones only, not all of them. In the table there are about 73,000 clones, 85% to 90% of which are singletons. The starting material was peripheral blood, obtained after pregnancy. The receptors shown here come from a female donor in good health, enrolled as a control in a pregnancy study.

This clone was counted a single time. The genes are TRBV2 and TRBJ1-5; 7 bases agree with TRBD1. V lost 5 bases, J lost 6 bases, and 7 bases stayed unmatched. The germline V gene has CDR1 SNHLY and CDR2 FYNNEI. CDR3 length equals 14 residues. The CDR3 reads CASSFNRGSQPQHF. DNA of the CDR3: TGTGCCAGCAGTTTTAACAGGGGAAGTCAGCCCCAGCATTTT.

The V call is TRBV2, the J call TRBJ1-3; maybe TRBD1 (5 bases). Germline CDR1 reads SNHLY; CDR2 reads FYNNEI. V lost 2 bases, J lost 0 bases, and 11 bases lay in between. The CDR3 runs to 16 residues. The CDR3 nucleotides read TGTGCCAGCAGTGAATCCAGGGCCTACTCTGGAAACACCATATATTTT. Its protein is CASSESRAYSGNTIYF.

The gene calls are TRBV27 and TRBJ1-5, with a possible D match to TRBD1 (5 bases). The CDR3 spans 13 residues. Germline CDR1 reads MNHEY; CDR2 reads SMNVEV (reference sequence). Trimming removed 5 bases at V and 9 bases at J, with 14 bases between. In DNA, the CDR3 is TGTGCCAGCAGTGATCTAACAGGATCGCCCCAGCATTTT. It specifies CASSDLTGSPQHF.

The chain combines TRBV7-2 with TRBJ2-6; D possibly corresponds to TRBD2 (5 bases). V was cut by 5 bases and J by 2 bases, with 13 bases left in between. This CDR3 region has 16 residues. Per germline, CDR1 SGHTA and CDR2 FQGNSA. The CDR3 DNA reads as TGTGCCAGCAGCGGCCGAATGGAGGCTGGGGCCAACGTCCTGACTTTC. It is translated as CASSGRMEAGANVLTF. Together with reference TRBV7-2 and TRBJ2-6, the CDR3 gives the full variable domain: GAGVSQSPSNKVTEKGKDVELRCDPISGHTALYWYRQSLGQGLEFLIYFQGNSAPDKSGLPSDRFSAERTGGSVSTLTIQRTQQEDSAVYLCASSGRMEAGANVLTFGAGSRLTVL.

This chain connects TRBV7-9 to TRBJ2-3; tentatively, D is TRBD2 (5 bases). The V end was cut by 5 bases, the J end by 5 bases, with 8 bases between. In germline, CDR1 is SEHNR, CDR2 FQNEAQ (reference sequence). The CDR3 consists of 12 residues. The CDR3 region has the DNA TGTGCCAGCAGCCGGGGTAGAGATACGCAGTATTTT. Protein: CASSRGRDTQYF. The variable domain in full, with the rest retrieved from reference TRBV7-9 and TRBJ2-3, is DTGVSQNPRHKITKRGQNVTFRCDPISEHNRLYWYRQTLGQGPEFLTYFQNEAQLEKSRLLSDRFSAERPKGSFSTLEIQRTEQGDSAMYLCASSRGRDTQYFGPGTRLTVL.

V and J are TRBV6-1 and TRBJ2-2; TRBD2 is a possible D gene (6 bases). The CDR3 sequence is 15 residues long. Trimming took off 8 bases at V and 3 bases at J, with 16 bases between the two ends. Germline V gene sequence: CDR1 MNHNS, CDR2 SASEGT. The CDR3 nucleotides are TGTGCCAGCCGCCGGGATCGCGGGGACACCGGGGAGCTGTTTTTT. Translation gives CASRRDRGDTGELFF.

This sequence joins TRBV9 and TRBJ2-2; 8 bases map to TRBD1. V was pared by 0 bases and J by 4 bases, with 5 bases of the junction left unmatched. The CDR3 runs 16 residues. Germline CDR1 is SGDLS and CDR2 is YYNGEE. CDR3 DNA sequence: TGTGCCAGCAGCGTAGTCCAGGGGGCGATCACCGGGGAGCTGTTTTTT. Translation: CASSVVQGAITGELFF.

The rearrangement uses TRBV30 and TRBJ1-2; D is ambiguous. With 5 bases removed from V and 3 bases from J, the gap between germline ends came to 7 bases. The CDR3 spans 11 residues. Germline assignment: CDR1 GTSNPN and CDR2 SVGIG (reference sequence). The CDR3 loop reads CAWYGDYGYTF. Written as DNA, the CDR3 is TGTGCCTGGTACGGGGACTATGGCTACACCTTC.

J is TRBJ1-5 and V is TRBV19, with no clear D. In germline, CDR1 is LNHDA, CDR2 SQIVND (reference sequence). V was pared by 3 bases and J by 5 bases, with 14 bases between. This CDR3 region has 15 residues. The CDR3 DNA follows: TGTGCCAGTAGTATGGGCAGGCTCGGGGATCAGCCCCAGCATTTT. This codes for CASSMGRLGDQPQHF.

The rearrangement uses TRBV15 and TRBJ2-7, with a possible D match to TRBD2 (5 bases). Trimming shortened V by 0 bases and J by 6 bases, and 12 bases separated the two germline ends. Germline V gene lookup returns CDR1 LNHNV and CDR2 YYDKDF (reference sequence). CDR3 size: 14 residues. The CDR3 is CATSRELVGVEQYF. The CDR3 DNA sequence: TGTGCCACCAGCAGAGAACTAGTTGGGGTCGAGCAGTACTTC.